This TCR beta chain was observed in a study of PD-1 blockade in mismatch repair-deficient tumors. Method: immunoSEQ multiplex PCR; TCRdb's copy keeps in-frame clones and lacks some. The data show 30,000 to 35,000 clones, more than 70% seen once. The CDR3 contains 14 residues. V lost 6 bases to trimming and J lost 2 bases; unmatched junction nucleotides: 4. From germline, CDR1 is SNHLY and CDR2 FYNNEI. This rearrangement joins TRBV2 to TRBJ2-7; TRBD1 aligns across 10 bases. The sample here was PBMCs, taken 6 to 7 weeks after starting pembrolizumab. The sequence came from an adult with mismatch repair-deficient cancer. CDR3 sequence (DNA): TGTGCCAGCAGAAAGGGACAGGGGACCTACGAGCAGTACTTC. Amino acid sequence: CASRKGQGTYEQYF.